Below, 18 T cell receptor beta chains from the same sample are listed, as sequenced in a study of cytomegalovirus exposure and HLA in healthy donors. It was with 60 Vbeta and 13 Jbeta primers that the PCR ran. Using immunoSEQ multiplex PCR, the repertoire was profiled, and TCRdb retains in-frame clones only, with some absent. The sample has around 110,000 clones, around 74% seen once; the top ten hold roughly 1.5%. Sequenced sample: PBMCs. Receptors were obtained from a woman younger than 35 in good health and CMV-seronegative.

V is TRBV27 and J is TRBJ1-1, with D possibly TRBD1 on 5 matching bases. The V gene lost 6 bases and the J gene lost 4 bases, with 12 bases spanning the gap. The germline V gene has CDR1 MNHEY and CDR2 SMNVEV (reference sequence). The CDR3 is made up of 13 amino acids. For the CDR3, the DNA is TGTGCCAGCAGCTCAGGGTTGGTCACTGAAGCTTTCTTT. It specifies CASSSGLVTEAFF.

CDR3 in amino acids: CASSQDLVSASGRQETQYF. CDR3 DNA sequence: TGCGCCAGCAGCCAAGATCTGGTTTCTGCTAGCGGCCGGCAAGAGACCCAGTACTTC. This chain connects TRBV4-1 to TRBJ2-5, with TRBD2 matching over 7 bases. The CDR3 runs to 19 residues. In germline, CDR1 is MGHRA, CDR2 YSYEKL. V was clipped by 0 bases and J by 2 bases; unmatched bases: 15.

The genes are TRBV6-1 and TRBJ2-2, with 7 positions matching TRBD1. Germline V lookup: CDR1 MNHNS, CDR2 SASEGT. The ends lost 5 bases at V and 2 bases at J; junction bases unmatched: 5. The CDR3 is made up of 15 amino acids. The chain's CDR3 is CASSSGTENTGELFF. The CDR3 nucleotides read TGTGCCAGCAGTTCCGGGACAGAAAACACCGGGGAGCTGTTTTTT.

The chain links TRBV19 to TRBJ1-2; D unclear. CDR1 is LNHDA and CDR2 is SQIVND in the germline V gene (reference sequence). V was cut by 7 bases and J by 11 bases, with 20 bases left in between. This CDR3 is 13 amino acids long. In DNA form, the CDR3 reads TGTGCCAGTACTAAAGGAGGTAGGGAGAGATACACCTTC. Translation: CASTKGGRERYTF.

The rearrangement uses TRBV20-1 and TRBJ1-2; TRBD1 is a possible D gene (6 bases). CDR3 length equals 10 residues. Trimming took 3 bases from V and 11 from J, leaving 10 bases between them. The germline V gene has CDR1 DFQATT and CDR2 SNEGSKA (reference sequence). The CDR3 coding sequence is TGCAGTGCTAGCGGCAGGGGTTACACCTTC. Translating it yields CSASGRGYTF.

The CDR3 DNA reads TGTGCCAGCAGAGCAAGGGGCGTGCGCACTGAAGCTTTCTTT. Residues: CASRARGVRTEAFF. This chain uses TRBV25-1 with TRBJ1-1, with D maybe TRBD1 (5 bases). The CDR3 extends over 14 amino acids. Per germline, CDR1 MGHDK and CDR2 SYGVNS. Trimming took 6 bases from V and 4 from J, leaving 15 bases between them.

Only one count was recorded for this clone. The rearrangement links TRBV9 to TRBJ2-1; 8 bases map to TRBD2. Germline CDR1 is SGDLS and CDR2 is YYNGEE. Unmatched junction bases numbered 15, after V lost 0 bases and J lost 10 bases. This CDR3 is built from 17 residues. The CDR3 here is CASSVEGSGGPFEEQFF. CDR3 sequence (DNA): TGTGCCAGCAGCGTAGAAGGGAGCGGGGGTCCCTTCGAGGAGCAGTTCTTC.

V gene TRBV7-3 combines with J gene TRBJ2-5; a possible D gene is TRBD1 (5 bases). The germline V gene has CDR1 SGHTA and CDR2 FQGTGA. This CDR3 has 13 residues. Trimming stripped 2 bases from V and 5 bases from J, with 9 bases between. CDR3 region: CASSLGAWETQYF. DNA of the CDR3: TGTGCCAGCAGCTTAGGGGCGTGGGAGACCCAGTACTTC.

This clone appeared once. CDR3 residues: CASSNTGQLDTEAFF. CDR3 in DNA: TGCGCCAGCAGTAATACGGGACAGCTAGACACTGAAGCTTTCTTT. V gene TRBV10-2 combines with J gene TRBJ1-1; TRBD1 agrees at 7 bases. Germline CDR1 reads WSHSY; CDR2 reads SAAADI. Trimming at V came to 5 bases and at J to 3 bases, leaving 9 bases not matched to a gene. This CDR3 is 15 amino acids long.

CDR3 amino acids: CASSSLQGRGNQPQHF. The CDR3, as DNA: TGTGCCAGCAGTTCGCTACAGGGGCGAGGGAATCAGCCCCAGCATTTT. The V gene is TRBV6-6, the J gene TRBJ1-5; 7 nucleotides agree with TRBD1. From germline, CDR1 is MNHNY and CDR2 SVGAGI (reference sequence). Trimming took 4 bases from V and 4 from J; bases not matched to a gene: 10. This CDR3 is built from 16 residues.

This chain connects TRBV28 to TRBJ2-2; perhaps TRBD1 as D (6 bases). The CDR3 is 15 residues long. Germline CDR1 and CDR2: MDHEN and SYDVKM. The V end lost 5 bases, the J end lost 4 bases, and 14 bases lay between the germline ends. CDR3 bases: TGTGCCAGCAGTCCCGAACTCAGGGGCACCGGGGAGCTGTTTTTT. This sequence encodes CASSPELRGTGELFF.

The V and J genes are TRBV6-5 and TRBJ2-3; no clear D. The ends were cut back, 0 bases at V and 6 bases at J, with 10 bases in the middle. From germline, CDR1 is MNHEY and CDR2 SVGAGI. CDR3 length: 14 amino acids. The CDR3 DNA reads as TGTGCCAGCAGTTACTCGAGTAGAGTGGATACGCAGTATTTT. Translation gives CASSYSSRVDTQYF.

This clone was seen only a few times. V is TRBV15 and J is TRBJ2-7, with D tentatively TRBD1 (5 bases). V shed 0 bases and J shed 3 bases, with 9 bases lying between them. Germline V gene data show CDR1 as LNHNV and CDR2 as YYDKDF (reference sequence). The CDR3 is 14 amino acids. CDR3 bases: TGTGCCACCAGCAGAGATAGGGGCATCTACGAGCAGTACTTC. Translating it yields CATSRDRGIYEQYF.

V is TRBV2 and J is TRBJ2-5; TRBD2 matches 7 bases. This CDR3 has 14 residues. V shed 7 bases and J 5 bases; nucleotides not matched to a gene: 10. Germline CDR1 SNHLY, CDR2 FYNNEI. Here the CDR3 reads CASTRDGGGETQYF. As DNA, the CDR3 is TGTGCCAGCACCCGCGACGGGGGAGGGGAGACCCAGTACTTC.

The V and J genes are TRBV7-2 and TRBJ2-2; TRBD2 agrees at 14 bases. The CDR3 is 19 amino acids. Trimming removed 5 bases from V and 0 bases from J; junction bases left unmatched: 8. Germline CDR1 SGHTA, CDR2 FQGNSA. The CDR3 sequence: CASSPRGTSGGANTGELFF. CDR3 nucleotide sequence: TGTGCCAGCAGCCCTAGGGGGACTAGCGGGGGAGCGAACACCGGGGAGCTGTTTTTT. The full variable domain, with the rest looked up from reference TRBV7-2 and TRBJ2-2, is GAGVSQSPSNKVTEKGKDVELRCDPISGHTALYWYRQSLGQGLEFLIYFQGNSAPDKSGLPSDRFSAERTGGSVSTLTIQRTQQEDSAVYLCASSPRGTSGGANTGELFFGEGSRLTVL.

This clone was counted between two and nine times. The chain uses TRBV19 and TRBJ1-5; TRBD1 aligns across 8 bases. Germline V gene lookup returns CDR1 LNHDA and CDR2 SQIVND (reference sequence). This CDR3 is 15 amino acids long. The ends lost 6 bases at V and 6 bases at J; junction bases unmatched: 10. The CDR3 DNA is TGTGCCAGTAGCCCAGGGGGCGGTTATGCTCAGCCCCAGCATTTT. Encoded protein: CASSPGGGYAQPQHF.

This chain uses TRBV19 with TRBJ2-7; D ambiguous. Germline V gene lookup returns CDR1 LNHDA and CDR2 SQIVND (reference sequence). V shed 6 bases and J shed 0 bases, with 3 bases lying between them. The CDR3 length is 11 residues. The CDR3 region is CASSYSYEQYF. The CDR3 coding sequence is TGTGCCAGTAGCTACTCCTACGAGCAGTACTTC.

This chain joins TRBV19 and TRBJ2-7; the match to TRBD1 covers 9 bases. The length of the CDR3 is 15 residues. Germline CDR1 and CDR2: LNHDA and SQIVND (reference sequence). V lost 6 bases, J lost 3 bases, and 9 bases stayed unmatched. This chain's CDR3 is CASRTQDRGLYEQYF. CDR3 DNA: TGTGCCAGTAGAACCCAGGACAGGGGACTCTACGAGCAGTACTTC.